This T cell receptor beta chain was identified in a study of shared clonotypes between healthy human individuals. Study outcomes and limitations: Sampling used blood alone; tissue repertoires probably differ. Represented diversity (both genetic and exposure-history) was limited by the small number of donors.

V shed 1 base and J shed 2 bases, with 10 bases lying between them. There are 15 residues in the CDR3. Germline-derived CDR1 and CDR2 are SGHRS and YFSETQ. Notes on this clone: The antigen is not known.

Clones were read by immunoSEQ multiplex PCR, and TCRdb kept only the in-frame ones, dropping some. The table has more than 450,000 clones, approximately 79% seen once. The donors, all of them Caucasian adults, lived in Nashville, Tennessee. V usage is TRBV5-1 and J usage is TRBJ2-1; no firm D call. This TCR came from a woman aged 40 to 50 in good health. Some clones in this sample may be carry-over from other donors' samples. The sequencing input was PBMCs. This CDR3 is CASSLSSPTYNEQFF. The CDR3 DNA reads TGCGCCAGCAGCTTGTCCAGCCCCACCTACAATGAGCAGTTCTTC.